The present T cell receptor beta chain was sequenced within a study of cytomegalovirus exposure and HLA in healthy donors. For the study at large: Inside one of the first data releases sat 80 million to 95 million unique TCRs taken from HLA-typed donors. For the roughly 370 genotyped donors, roughly 80% fell within the Caucasian-associated ancestry cluster.

V dropped 6 bases and J dropped 6; count of bases not matched to a gene: 6. The germline V gene encodes CDR1 LNHDA and CDR2 SQIVND (reference sequence). The length of the CDR3 is 14 residues. It was with 60 Vbeta and 13 Jbeta primers that the PCR ran. Only in-frame clones appear in the TCRdb table, and some are missing; sequencing was by immunoSEQ multiplex PCR. The table records 150,000 to 200,000 clones, around 79% of them present only once. The sample taken for sequencing was PBMCs. This TCR was sampled from a woman aged 45-59 years in good health and CMV-seronegative. The rearrangement links TRBV19 to TRBJ1-2; 11 bases map to TRBD1. In DNA, the CDR3 is TGTGCCAGTAGCCCAGGACAGGGGGCGAATGGCTACACCTTC. Translated, it gives CASSPGQGANGYTF.